The 18 T cell receptor beta chains reported below all come from one sample, sequenced in a study of blood T cell repertoires in COVID-19. Generated by immunoSEQ multiplex PCR, the TCRdb table keeps only in-frame clones and is missing some. The sample shows fewer than 70,000 clones, under 80% of them seen only once. The source material was peripheral blood. These receptors were collected from a human donor in a cohort sampled during active COVID-19.

The gene calls are TRBV11-2 and TRBJ1-2, with TRBD1 identical over 7 bases. CDR1 is SGHAT and CDR2 is FQNNGV in the germline V gene. There are 12 residues in the CDR3. V gave up 3 bases and J gave up 7 bases; unmatched junction bases: 2. The CDR3 coding sequence is TGTGCCAGCAGCTTGGGGACAGCTGGCTACACCTTC. Translation gives CASSLGTAGYTF.

V and J are TRBV12-3 or TRBV12-4 and TRBJ2-7; TRBD1 might be the D (5 bases). The CDR3 covers 13 residues. V was pared by 7 bases and J by 2 bases, with 12 bases between. The CDR3 DNA reads TGTGCCAGCACCAGACAGTTAGCCTACGAGCAGTACTTC. Translated: CASTRQLAYEQYF.

The rearrangement joins TRBV9 to TRBJ1-4, with 9 bases lining up with TRBD1. V lost 4 bases and J lost 8; bases outside the gene matches: 9. This CDR3 is built from 15 residues. Germline V CDR1 and CDR2: SGDLS, YYNGEE. The CDR3 loop reads CASSPQDRGREKLFF. The CDR3 coding sequence is TGTGCCAGCAGCCCCCAGGACAGGGGTAGGGAAAAACTGTTTTTT.

The genes are TRBV2 and TRBJ2-1; no firm D call. V lost 11 bases and J 4 bases, leaving 18 bases between the germline ends. From germline, CDR1 is SNHLY and CDR2 FYNNEI. The CDR3 loop spans 14 amino acids. The DNA for the CDR3 is TGTGCCTGTTTCACCGGATGGGCATACAATGAGCAGTTCTTC. Amino acids: CACFTGWAYNEQFF. Based on the CDR3 plus reference TRBV2 and TRBJ2-1, the full variable domain is EPEVTQTPSHQVTQMGQEVILRCVPISNHLYFYWYRQILGQKVEFLVSFYNNEISEKSEIFDDQFSVERPDGSNFTLKIRSTKLEDSAMYFCACFTGWAYNEQFFGPGTRLTVL.

The V and J genes are TRBV5-1 and TRBJ2-2; 9 bases agree with TRBD1. Trimming took 4 bases from V and 7 from J; bases not matched to a gene: 8. CDR1 is SGHRS and CDR2 is YFSETQ in the germline V gene. CDR3 length: 15 amino acids. CDR3 DNA sequence: TGCGCCAGCAGCCCGGACAGGGGCAAGGACGGGGAGCTGTTTTTT. This encodes CASSPDRGKDGELFF. The whole variable domain, remainder taken from reference TRBV5-1 and TRBJ2-2, is KAGVTQTPRYLIKTRGQQVTLSCSPISGHRSVSWYQQTPGQGLQFLFEYFSETQRNKGNFPGRFSGRQFSNSRSEMNVSTLELGDSALYLCASSPDRGKDGELFFGEGSRLTVL.

The rearrangement joins TRBV7-2 to TRBJ1-6, with D perhaps matching TRBD1 (6 bases). V was pared by 5 bases and J by 12 bases, with 17 bases between. Germline loops: CDR1 SGHTA, CDR2 FQGNSA. This CDR3 spans 14 amino acids. DNA for the CDR3: TGTGCCAGCAGCCAGAGGGGGGGGGTTTTACCCCTCCACTTT. Translating it yields CASSQRGGVLPLHF.

CDR3 DNA sequence: TGCGCCAGCCGATCGGCGGGGCCTAACACCGGGGAGCTGTTTTTT. It specifies CASRSAGPNTGELFF. The rearrangement uses TRBV5-1 and TRBJ2-2, with D perhaps matching TRBD2 (6 bases). Between the trimmed V and J ends, which lost 7 bases and 2 bases, there was a span of 15 bases. The CDR3 is 15 amino acids. The V gene's germline CDR1 is SGHRS and CDR2 YFSETQ.

This clone was recorded once. CDR3 amino acids: CASSPTAWTGGNQPQHF. The DNA for the CDR3 is TGTGCCAGCAGCCCGACTGCTTGGACAGGGGGCAATCAGCCCCAGCATTTT. The V gene is TRBV3-1 (or the pseudogene TRBV3-2), the J gene TRBJ1-5, with 9 positions matching TRBD1. The CDR3 has 17 amino acids. Losses at the gene ends were 4 bases for V and 2 bases for J; bases not matched to a gene: 9. CDR1 and CDR2 from the germline V gene are LGHDT and YNNKEL (reference sequence).

CDR3 bases: TGTGCCAGCAGCTTAGAGTATTCCAGCTATGGCTACACCTTC. Protein product: CASSLEYSSYGYTF. V and J are TRBV7-2 and TRBJ1-2, with D unclear. The ends were cut back, 1 base at V and 4 bases at J, with 10 bases in the middle. The germline V gene has CDR1 SGHTA and CDR2 FQGNSA. The CDR3 is 14 residues long.

The chain has TRBV7-8 and TRBJ2-7; 7 positions agree with TRBD2. V trimming: 4 bases; J trimming: 12 bases; junction bases outside the gene matches: 12. The germline V gene encodes CDR1 SGHVS and CDR2 FQNEAQ. The CDR3 spans 13 residues. The DNA for the CDR3 is TGTGCCAGCAGCTCGAGTAGCGGGCCCCGGGGGTACTTC. Its translation: CASSSSSGPRGYF.

This chain connects TRBV6-2 or TRBV6-3 to TRBJ1-2; D is ambiguous. The CDR3 is 14 amino acids. The V gene's germline CDR1 is MNHEY and CDR2 SVGEGT. Trimming cost V 3 bases and J 10 bases, with 18 bases left between them. DNA for the CDR3: TGTGCCAGCAGTTATTTATTCGGGTATCGCGACTACACCTTC. As protein: CASSYLFGYRDYTF.

Remarks on this clone: Other DNA variants within this sample encode the same CDR3. The chain combines TRBV9 with TRBJ1-2; 10 bases map to TRBD1. In germline, CDR1 is SGDLS, CDR2 YYNGEE. With 3 bases clipped from V and 8 bases from J, the junction kept 4 bases outside the gene matches. This CDR3 is 13 amino acids long. The CDR3 loop is CASSAGQGWGYTF. DNA of the CDR3: TGTGCCAGCAGCGCGGGACAGGGGTGGGGCTACACCTTC.

The gene calls are TRBV5-1 and TRBJ1-1; D gene uncertain. CDR3 size: 13 residues. Germline CDR1 and CDR2: SGHRS and YFSETQ. The V gene lost 2 bases and the J gene lost 3 bases, with 8 bases spanning the gap. As DNA, the CDR3 is TGCGCCAGCAGCTTACAAGTTGACACTGAAGCTTTCTTT. Encoded protein: CASSLQVDTEAFF.

This chain links TRBV28 with TRBJ1-5, with 7 bases matching TRBD1. J gave up 5 bases and V 7 bases, and 5 bases lay outside the gene matches. CDR3 length equals 13 residues. Looked up from germline, CDR1 is MDHEN and CDR2 is SYDVKM. The CDR3 region is CASNPRGDQPQHF. The CDR3 region has the DNA TGTGCCAGCAACCCCAGGGGGGATCAGCCCCAGCATTTT.

The gene calls are TRBV30 and TRBJ2-7; TRBD1 might be the D (5 bases). Trimming removed 3 bases at V and 2 bases at J, with 8 bases between. Germline CDR1 reads GTSNPN; CDR2 reads SVGIG (reference sequence). CDR3 length: 12 residues. The CDR3, as DNA: TGTGCCTGGAGCGGACACCCCTACGAGCAGTACTTC. Encoded protein: CAWSGHPYEQYF.

The chain joins TRBV10-1 to TRBJ2-1, with 9 bases aligning to TRBD2. The trim removed 6 bases at V and 7 bases at J, leaving 10 bases unmatched. The germline V gene has CDR1 WNHNN and CDR2 SYGVQD (reference sequence). The CDR3 is made up of 15 amino acids. The CDR3 nucleotides are TGCGCCAGCAGCAACCGGCGGGGGGGCCTGAATGAGCAGTTCTTC. It encodes CASSNRRGGLNEQFF.

This chain links TRBV6-6 with TRBJ2-3; weak D call: TRBD1 (6 bases). The CDR3 has 16 amino acids. V was cut by 4 bases and J by 1 base, with 15 bases left in between. Germline-derived CDR1 and CDR2 are MNHNY and SVGAGI (reference sequence). CDR3 sequence reads: CASSCPDRHCTDTQYF. In nucleotides, the CDR3 is TGTGCCAGCAGTTGCCCGGACAGACACTGCACAGATACGCAGTATTTT.

V gene TRBV18 combines with J gene TRBJ1-1; TRBD1 agrees at 8 bases. Germline V lookup: CDR1 KGHSH, CDR2 LQKENI. This CDR3 region has 14 residues. The V and J ends lost 5 bases and 2 bases, in that order; junction bases with no gene match: 4. The CDR3 DNA sequence: TGTGCCAGCTCAACTGACAGGGGCAACACTGAAGCTTTCTTT. Its translation: CASSTDRGNTEAFF.